Shown below are 30 T cell receptor beta chains from a single sample sequenced in a study of blood T cell repertoires in COVID-19. Libraries were prepared by immunoSEQ multiplex PCR; TCRdb keeps only in-frame clonotypes and omits some of them. The sample carries approximately 76,000 clones, around four fifths recorded once. Sequenced material: peripheral blood. The receptors stem from an elderly man with active or convalescent COVID-19.

The chain links TRBV4-1 to TRBJ2-4; D remains unclear. The CDR3 has 14 amino acids. V lost 1 base, J lost 2 bases, and 6 bases lay in between. Germline CDR1 and CDR2: MGHRA and YSYEKL. The DNA for the CDR3 is TGCGCCAGCAGCCAAGTGCTAACCAAAAACATTCAGTACTTC. Amino acid sequence: CASSQVLTKNIQYF.

The rearrangement joins TRBV28 to TRBJ2-2; TRBD1 aligns across 9 bases. J gave up 6 bases and V 6 bases, and 11 bases lay outside the gene matches. The CDR3 is 16 residues long. Germline V gives CDR1 MDHEN, CDR2 SYDVKM. The CDR3 bases are TGTGCCAGCAGAGTACAGGGGGCCTCGAAGTCCGGGGAGCTGTTTTTT. It specifies CASRVQGASKSGELFF.

The chain combines TRBV11-2 with TRBJ2-7; maybe TRBD2 (6 bases). Germline V gene sequence: CDR1 SGHAT, CDR2 FQNNGV. V lost 8 bases and J 2 bases, leaving 16 bases between the germline ends. The CDR3 length is 14 residues. In DNA form, the CDR3 reads TGTGCCAGCCGGTACCGGGACTCGCCCTACGAGCAGTACTTC. Encoded protein: CASRYRDSPYEQYF.

The rearrangement links TRBV19 to TRBJ2-3, with 9 bases aligning to TRBD1. Trimming took 4 bases from V and 1 from J; bases not matched to a gene: 3. The CDR3 is made up of 15 amino acids. The germline V gene has CDR1 LNHDA and CDR2 SQIVND (reference sequence). The CDR3 DNA follows: TGTGCCAGTAGTAGCCGGGACAGGGGCACAGATACGCAGTATTTT. Translating gives CASSSRDRGTDTQYF. The whole variable domain, filled in from reference TRBV19 and TRBJ2-3, reads DGGITQSPKYLFRKEGQNVTLSCEQNLNHDAMYWYRQDPGQGLRLIYYSQIVNDFQKGDIAEGYSVSREKKESFPLTVTSAQKNPTAFYLCASSSRDRGTDTQYFGPGTRLTVL.

The V call is TRBV28, the J call TRBJ2-1, with D possibly TRBD1 on 5 matching bases. Trimming took 3 bases from V and 4 from J, leaving 13 bases between them. The CDR3 runs 15 residues. Looked up from germline, CDR1 is MDHEN and CDR2 is SYDVKM. CDR3 coding DNA: TGTGCCAGCAGTTTCCAGGGTCTTAAGTACAATGAGCAGTTCTTC. It codes for CASSFQGLKYNEQFF.

This sequence joins TRBV7-2 and TRBJ1-5; 7 bases are a match to TRBD1. The germline CDR1 and CDR2 sequences are SGHTA and FQGNSA. The CDR3 has 15 amino acids. Trimming removed 5 bases from V and 6 bases from J; junction bases left unmatched: 10. CDR3 bases: TGTGCCAGCAGCACCTGGACAGGTAGAAGTCAGCCCCAGCATTTT. This codes for CASSTWTGRSQPQHF.

This chain links TRBV6-6 with TRBJ1-5; 8 bases line up with TRBD1. Trimming at V came to 6 bases and at J to 6 bases, leaving 4 bases not matched to a gene. This CDR3 has 13 amino acids. Per germline, CDR1 MNHNY and CDR2 SVGAGI (reference sequence). The CDR3 reads CASSLTGVQPQHF. CDR3 coding DNA: TGTGCCAGCAGCCTGACAGGGGTTCAGCCCCAGCATTTT.

V and J are TRBV18 and TRBJ1-6; D might be TRBD1 (6 bases). The germline V and J ends were trimmed by 5 bases and 1 base, with 12 bases remaining between them. CDR1 and CDR2 (germline): KGHSH, LQKENI. The CDR3 runs 16 residues. CDR3 in amino acids: CASSTTGTSYNSPLHF. CDR3 sequence (DNA): TGTGCCAGCTCAACAACAGGGACGTCCTATAATTCACCCCTCCACTTT.

This clone was found once. The rearrangement joins TRBV28 to TRBJ1-4; 7 bases fit TRBD1. Germline V gene data show CDR1 as MDHEN and CDR2 as SYDVKM. CDR3 length: 13 amino acids. Trimming took 6 bases from V and 7 from J; bases not matched to a gene: 5. In nucleotides, the CDR3 is TGTGCCAGCAGCATAGGGACAGTTGAAAAACTGTTTTTT. This sequence encodes CASSIGTVEKLFF.

This chain connects TRBV4-3 to TRBJ2-5; 14 bases are shared with TRBD2. Losses at the gene ends were 1 base for V and 3 bases for J; bases not matched to a gene: 1. The CDR3 is 16 amino acids. Germline V lookup: CDR1 LGHNA, CDR2 YSLEER. CDR3 sequence (DNA): TGCGCCAGCAGCCAAGGACTAGCGGGAGGGGAAGAGACCCAGTACTTC. Translation: CASSQGLAGGEETQYF.

The chain carries TRBV24-1 and TRBJ2-5, with D possibly matching TRBD1 (6 bases). The CDR3 is 15 residues long. Trimming pared 5 bases from V and 5 bases from J, leaving 17 bases between. The germline V gene has CDR1 KGHDR and CDR2 SFDVKD. The CDR3 spells CATSGRKGGTETQYF. CDR3 nucleotides: TGTGCCACCAGTGGAAGGAAAGGGGGAACGGAGACCCAGTACTTC.

As DNA, the CDR3 is TGCGCCAGCAGCTTGAACGGGGGGTTGAATGAAAAACTGTTTTTT. Amino acid sequence: CASSLNGGLNEKLFF. The chain joins TRBV5-1 to TRBJ1-4, with a weak D call TRBD1 (5 bases). Germline CDR1 and CDR2: SGHRS and YFSETQ. This CDR3 region has 15 residues. Trimming stripped 1 base from V and 5 bases from J, with 12 bases between.

The CDR3 nucleotides read TGTGCCAGCAGCGCCACTTCGGGGGGCCTCAATGAGCAGTTCTTC. Translated: CASSATSGGLNEQFF. This chain joins TRBV9 and TRBJ2-1; D perhaps matches TRBD2 (7 bases). Trimming cost V 3 bases and J 6 bases, with 16 bases left between them. Germline-derived CDR1 and CDR2 are SGDLS and YYNGEE. CDR3 length equals 15 residues.

This chain links TRBV5-1 with TRBJ2-7, with 8 bases aligning to TRBD1. CDR1 and CDR2 from the germline V gene are SGHRS and YFSETQ. This CDR3 has 15 residues. Trimming cost V 0 bases and J 4 bases; bases outside gene matches: 6. CDR3 residues: CASSLEGQAAYEQYF. The CDR3 DNA reads as TGCGCCAGCAGCTTGGAGGGACAGGCAGCATACGAGCAGTACTTC.

The chain recombines TRBV9 with TRBJ2-3, with D maybe TRBD2 (6 bases). Trimming pared 0 bases from V and 8 bases from J, leaving 16 bases between. The CDR3 is made up of 15 amino acids. The germline gives CDR1 SGDLS, CDR2 YYNGEE. CDR3: CASSVEEGTWGTQYF. The CDR3 nucleotides are TGTGCCAGCAGCGTAGAGGAGGGGACGTGGGGTACGCAGTATTTT.

The genes are TRBV6-2 or TRBV6-3 and TRBJ1-5, with D uncertain. Trimming took 2 bases from V and 3 from J, leaving 5 bases between them. The CDR3 has 13 residues. Germline V gene sequence: CDR1 MNHEY, CDR2 SVGEGT. CDR3 sequence: CASSYEANQPQHF. The DNA of the CDR3 is TGTGCCAGCAGTTACGAGGCCAATCAGCCCCAGCATTTT.

This chain uses TRBV7-6 with TRBJ1-5; TRBD1 matches 7 bases. The V and J ends lost 5 bases and 6 bases, in that order; junction bases with no gene match: 7. Germline CDR1 reads SGHVS; CDR2 reads FNYEAQ. The CDR3 is made up of 14 amino acids. The CDR3 DNA reads as TGTGCCAGCAGCGAGCGACAGGGTAGTCAGCCCCAGCATTTT. Its protein is CASSERQGSQPQHF.

The V gene is TRBV7-8, the J gene TRBJ2-5; the match to TRBD1 covers 7 bases. This CDR3 is 14 amino acids long. Trimming cost V 7 bases and J 5 bases; bases outside gene matches: 10. Germline lookup yields CDR1 SGHVS and CDR2 FQNEAQ. CDR3 coding DNA: TGTGCCAGCACCCCGGACAGGACCAGGGAGACCCAGTACTTC. This sequence encodes CASTPDRTRETQYF.

The chain links TRBV3-1 (or the pseudogene TRBV3-2) to TRBJ2-3; TRBD2 is a possible D gene (6 bases). V was pared by 4 bases and J by 6 bases, with 20 bases between. CDR1 and CDR2 from the germline V gene are LGHDT and YNNKEL (reference sequence). This CDR3 has 16 residues. The CDR3 coding sequence is TGTGCCAGCAGCCCCGCGGGACTTAGGACATACGATACGCAGTATTTT. This gives the protein CASSPAGLRTYDTQYF.

The gene calls are TRBV19 and TRBJ2-2; 11 bases agree with TRBD1. The CDR3 totals 19 residues. The germline V gene has CDR1 LNHDA and CDR2 SQIVND (reference sequence). The V and J ends lost 3 bases and 4 bases, in that order; junction bases with no gene match: 13. The DNA of the CDR3 is TGTGCCAGTAGTATCCCGCCCCGGGCGGGACAGGGGGGCACCGGGGAGCTGTTTTTT. It is translated as CASSIPPRAGQGGTGELFF. Together with reference TRBV19 and TRBJ2-2, the CDR3 gives the full variable domain: DGGITQSPKYLFRKEGQNVTLSCEQNLNHDAMYWYRQDPGQGLRLIYYSQIVNDFQKGDIAEGYSVSREKKESFPLTVTSAQKNPTAFYLCASSIPPRAGQGGTGELFFGEGSRLTVL.

V gene TRBV27 combines with J gene TRBJ1-2, with D unresolved. From germline, CDR1 is MNHEY and CDR2 SMNVEV (reference sequence). V lost 5 bases, J lost 4 bases, and 5 bases lay in between. CDR3 size: 11 residues. The CDR3 region has the DNA TGTGCCAGCAGTCGAGGCTATGGCTACACCTTC. It is translated as CASSRGYGYTF.

The CDR3 coding sequence is TGTGCCAGCAGCTCCCTAGCGGGGGGGGCGTTTAGTGGCTACACCTTC. Amino acids: CASSSLAGGAFSGYTF. The chain joins TRBV7-9 to TRBJ1-2, with D possibly matching TRBD1 (6 bases). Germline V lookup: CDR1 SEHNR, CDR2 FQNEAQ (reference sequence). The CDR3 spans 16 residues. V was clipped by 4 bases and J by 7 bases, with 22 bases between them.

This sequence joins TRBV7-9 and TRBJ1-2; TRBD1 might be the D (5 bases). Germline V gene sequence: CDR1 SEHNR, CDR2 FQNEAQ (reference sequence). V lost 1 base and J lost 6, with 12 bases in between. The CDR3 is made up of 14 amino acids. In DNA, the CDR3 is TGTGCCAGCAGCTTAGTCTCGGGGGTAGATGGCTACACCTTC. Encoded protein: CASSLVSGVDGYTF.

J is TRBJ1-2 and V is TRBV14; D ambiguous. V dropped 0 bases and J dropped 1 base, with 6 bases sitting between them. CDR3 length: 14 amino acids. CDR1 and CDR2 (germline): SGHDN, FVKESK. CDR3 sequence: CASSQDFSNYGYTF. For the CDR3, the DNA is TGTGCCAGCAGCCAAGATTTCAGTAACTATGGCTACACCTTC.

This rearrangement joins TRBV5-6 to TRBJ1-1, with D hard to call. V was pared by 5 bases and J by 2 bases, with 16 bases between. From germline, CDR1 is SGHDT and CDR2 YYEEEE. This CDR3 spans 15 amino acids. The CDR3 protein is CASSGLGSVNTEAFF. CDR3 in DNA: TGTGCCAGCAGTGGACTCGGTTCAGTAAACACTGAAGCTTTCTTT.

CDR3 residues: CASSSPTGGVFTSTGELFF. CDR3 nucleotide sequence: TGTGCCAGCAGTTCCCCGACAGGGGGCGTATTTACCAGCACCGGGGAGCTGTTTTTT. The chain combines TRBV28 with TRBJ2-2; 10 bases agree with TRBD1. This CDR3 is built from 19 residues. CDR1 is MDHEN and CDR2 is SYDVKM in the germline V gene. Trimming at V came to 4 bases and at J to 4 bases, leaving 15 bases not matched to a gene. The variable domain in full, completed from reference TRBV28 and TRBJ2-2, reads DVKVTQSSRYLVKRTGEKVFLECVQDMDHENMFWYRQDPGLGLRLIYFSYDVKMKEKGDIPEGYSVSREKKERFSLILESASTNQTSMYLCASSSPTGGVFTSTGELFFGEGSRLTVL.

The genes are TRBV7-3 and TRBJ1-6; a weak D match, TRBD1 (6 bases). V was clipped by 0 bases and J by 7 bases, with 10 bases between them. The CDR3 runs 15 residues. Germline-derived CDR1 and CDR2 are SGHTA and FQGTGA. CDR3 in amino acids: CASSLTTGLNSPLHF. In nucleotides, the CDR3 is TGTGCCAGCAGCTTAACTACAGGGCTAAATTCACCCCTCCACTTT.

The chain uses TRBV27 and TRBJ1-5; the D gene is possibly TRBD1 (5 bases). This CDR3 is 14 amino acids long. Looked up from germline, CDR1 is MNHEY and CDR2 is SMNVEV (reference sequence). V was trimmed by 5 bases and J by 5 bases, leaving 13 bases between them. CDR3 region: CASSPDSWDQPQHF. Here the CDR3 DNA reads TGTGCCAGCAGTCCCGACAGCTGGGATCAGCCCCAGCATTTT.

J is TRBJ1-1 and V is TRBV11-3, with TRBD1 as a possible D gene (5 bases). The CDR3 sequence is 14 residues long. In germline, CDR1 is SGHNT, CDR2 YENEEA. V lost 5 bases to trimming and J lost 1 base, with 11 bases between them. In nucleotides, the CDR3 is TGTGCCAGCAGCCTCTCAACAGGGAACACTGAAGCTTTCTTT. Protein sequence: CASSLSTGNTEAFF. Variable domain in full (rest from reference TRBV11-3 and TRBJ1-1): EAGVVQSPRYKIIEKKQPVAFWCNPISGHNTLYWYLQNLGQGPELLIRYENEEAVDDSQLPKDRFSAERLKGVDSTLKIQPAELGDSAVYLCASSLSTGNTEAFFGQGTRLTVV.

This clone was observed once. The rearrangement uses TRBV18 and TRBJ2-5, with D possibly TRBD1 on 5 matching bases. The length of the CDR3 is 15 residues. Trimming cost V 3 bases and J 12 bases, with 23 bases left between them. From germline, CDR1 is KGHSH and CDR2 LQKENI. The CDR3 spells CASSPLGQGRDPKYF. CDR3 sequence (DNA): TGTGCCAGCTCACCCCTTGGACAAGGAAGGGATCCAAAGTACTTC. The variable domain in full, with the rest retrieved from reference TRBV18 and TRBJ2-5, is NAGVMQNPRHLVRRRGQEARLRCSPMKGHSHVYWYRQLPEEGLKFMVYLQKENIIDESGMPKERFSAEFPKEGPSILRIQQVVRGDSAAYFCASSPLGQGRDPKYFGPGTRLLVL.